This entry lists 5 T cell receptor beta chains sequenced from one sample in a study of blood T cell repertoires in COVID-19 (dated by TCRdb to 2018 to 2021). To prepare the library, the immunoSEQ multiplex PCR assay was applied. TCRdb took this table from immuneACCESS and kept in-frame rearrangements with V and J called. Such tables lack part of the clones; where checked against another copy, unresolved V genes explain under half of the gap, and the rest is unexplained. For this sample the table gives 300,000 to 400,000 clones, of which 88% were detected only once. The top ten hold around 0.91% of the sample. The sequenced material came from PBMCs or T cells enriched from blood (not recorded which). Every receptor here comes from a woman aged 25 to 39 with acute COVID-19.

The V and J genes are TRBV29-1 and TRBJ2-3, with D possibly TRBD2 on 6 matching bases. V was clipped by 7 bases and J by 3 bases, with 17 bases between them. CDR3 length: 14 amino acids. Germline lookup yields CDR1 SQVTM and CDR2 ANQGSEA. CDR3 DNA: TGCAGCGCTGGGTTCTGGGGGAGGACAGATACGCAGTATTTT. It translates to CSAGFWGRTDTQYF.

CDR3: CAWSAGQSNYGYTF. The CDR3 DNA reads TGTGCCTGGAGTGCAGGACAGAGTAACTATGGCTACACCTTC. V usage is TRBV30 and J usage is TRBJ1-2; maybe TRBD1 (6 bases). Germline lookup yields CDR1 GTSNPN and CDR2 SVGIG (reference sequence). Trimming pared 1 base from V and 1 base from J, leaving 10 bases between. The CDR3 contains 14 residues.

The rearrangement joins TRBV9 to TRBJ1-2; D ambiguous. Trimming shortened V by 0 bases and J by 1 base, and 13 bases separated the two germline ends. The CDR3 contains 16 residues. Per germline, CDR1 SGDLS and CDR2 YYNGEE. The CDR3 reads CASSVALAGVNYGYTF. In DNA form, the CDR3 reads TGTGCCAGCAGCGTAGCCCTCGCGGGTGTTAACTATGGCTACACCTTC.

This sequence joins TRBV5-1 and TRBJ1-2, with 9 nucleotides matching TRBD1. With 4 bases clipped from V and 1 base from J, the junction kept 8 bases outside the gene matches. The V gene's germline CDR1 is SGHRS and CDR2 YFSETQ. CDR3 size: 16 residues. The CDR3 bases are TGCGCCAGCAGCCTTCCCGACAGGGGGAATAACTATGGCTACACCTTC. Translation gives CASSLPDRGNNYGYTF. Looking up the rest from reference TRBV5-1 and TRBJ1-2 gives the full variable domain: KAGVTQTPRYLIKTRGQQVTLSCSPISGHRSVSWYQQTPGQGLQFLFEYFSETQRNKGNFPGRFSGRQFSNSRSEMNVSTLELGDSALYLCASSLPDRGNNYGYTFGSGTRLTVV.

The CDR3 nucleotides are TGTGCCAGCTCACCTGGACTAGCGGGGGGCACAGATACGCAGTATTTT. It codes for CASSPGLAGGTDTQYF. This chain joins TRBV18 and TRBJ2-3; 13 bases line up with TRBD2. The V gene end was trimmed by 3 bases and the J gene end by 1 base; junction bases not matched to a gene: 1. This CDR3 has 16 amino acids. Germline V lookup: CDR1 KGHSH, CDR2 LQKENI. The variable domain in full, completed from reference TRBV18 and TRBJ2-3, reads NAGVMQNPRHLVRRRGQEARLRCSPMKGHSHVYWYRQLPEEGLKFMVYLQKENIIDESGMPKERFSAEFPKEGPSILRIQQVVRGDSAAYFCASSPGLAGGTDTQYFGPGTRLTVL.